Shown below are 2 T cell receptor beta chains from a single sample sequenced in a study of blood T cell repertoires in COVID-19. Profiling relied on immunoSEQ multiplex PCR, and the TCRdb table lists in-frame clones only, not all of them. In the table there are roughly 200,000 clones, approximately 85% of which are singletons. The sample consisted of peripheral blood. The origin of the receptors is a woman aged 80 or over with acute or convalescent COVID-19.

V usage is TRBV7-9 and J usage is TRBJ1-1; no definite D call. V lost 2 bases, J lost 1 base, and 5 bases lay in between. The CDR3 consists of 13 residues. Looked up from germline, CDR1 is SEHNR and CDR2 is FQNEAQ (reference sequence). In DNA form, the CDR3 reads TGTGCCAGCAGCTTACGAGGGAACACTGAAGCTTTCTTT. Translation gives CASSLRGNTEAFF.

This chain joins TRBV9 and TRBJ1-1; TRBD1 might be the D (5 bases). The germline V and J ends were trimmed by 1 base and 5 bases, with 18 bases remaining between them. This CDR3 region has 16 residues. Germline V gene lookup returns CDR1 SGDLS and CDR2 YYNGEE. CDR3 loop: CASSVPSGTGGTEAFF. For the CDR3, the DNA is TGTGCCAGCAGCGTACCATCCGGGACGGGGGGGACTGAAGCTTTCTTT. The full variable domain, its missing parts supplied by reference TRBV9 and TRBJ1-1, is DSGVTQTPKHLITATGQRVTLRCSPRSGDLSVYWYQQSLDQGLQFLIQYYNGEERAKGNILERFSAQQFPDLHSELNLSSLELGDSALYFCASSVPSGTGGTEAFFGQGTRLTVV.